This is a list of T cell receptor beta chains from one sample in a study of T-cell reconstitution after alpha-beta-depleted transplantation in children. TCRdb analysed the PCR reads with MiXCR anew, one entry per CDR3 protein. The sample lists about 360,000 distinct CDR3 sequences; roughly 15% were seen once. Sequenced here: PBMCs, sampled from the stem cell graft. The source of these receptors is a human donor who donated a stem cell graft to a child with Fanconi anemia. Each CDR3 is given with its conserved first and last residue. Each record gives: J gene, V gene, D gene, clone size, CDR3 protein, CDR3 DNA. A D gene is named only where the DNA matches it firmly. The size entry is marked missing in some rows and otherwise reads once, few, many or a size class.

J gene: TRBJ2-7; V gene: TRBV7-6; D gene: TRBD1; clone size: many; CDR3 protein: CASSLAGQSYEQYF; CDR3 DNA: TGTGCCAGCAGCTTAGCGGGACAGTCCTACGAGCAGTACTTC
J gene: TRBJ2-1; V gene: TRBV3-1; D gene: -; clone size: few; CDR3 protein: CASSQVLGWDEQFF; CDR3 DNA: TGTGCCAGCAGCCAAGTACTGGGGTGGGATGAGCAGTTCTTC
J gene: TRBJ2-1; V gene: TRBV20-1; D gene: TRBD1; clone size: -; CDR3 protein: CSARDLAGGLMNEQFF; CDR3 DNA: TGCAGTGCTAGAGATTTAGCAGGGGGCTTAATGAATGAGCAGTTCTTC
J gene: TRBJ2-7; V gene: TRBV15; D gene: -; clone size: -; CDR3 protein: CATSRDPGEQYF; CDR3 DNA: TGTGCCACCAGCAGAGATCCGGGGGAGCAGTACTTC
J gene: TRBJ2-7; V gene: TRBV29-1; D gene: -; clone size: -; CDR3 protein: CSALTGIHEQYF; CDR3 DNA: TGCAGCGCTTTAACAGGGATCCACGAGCAGTACTTC
J gene: TRBJ2-1; V gene: TRBV6-1; D gene: TRBD1; clone size: -; CDR3 protein: CASTRGAGQARPLNEQFF; CDR3 DNA: TGTGCCAGCACCCGAGGGGCCGGACAGGCAAGGCCGCTAAATGAGCAGTTCTTC
J gene: TRBJ1-5; V gene: TRBV12-3/TRBV12-4; D gene: -; clone size: -; CDR3 protein: CASTLGTSLRPQHF; CDR3 DNA: TGTGCCAGCACCCTGGGGACCTCGCTTCGACCCCAGCATTTT
J gene: TRBJ1-5; V gene: TRBV27; D gene: TRBD1; clone size: few; CDR3 protein: CATKARGTGVVQPQHF; CDR3 DNA: TGTGCCACCAAGGCCAGGGGGACAGGGGTGGTACAGCCCCAGCATTTT
J gene: TRBJ2-2; V gene: TRBV20-1; D gene: -; clone size: many; CDR3 protein: CSARGGSGNTGELFF; CDR3 DNA: TGCAGTGCTAGAGGAGGTAGCGGGAACACCGGGGAGCTGTTTTTT
J gene: TRBJ1-1; V gene: TRBV6-2/TRBV6-3; D gene: -; clone size: -; CDR3 protein: CASSYWRTEAFF; CDR3 DNA: TGTGCCAGCAGTTATTGGAGGACTGAAGCTTTCTTT
J gene: TRBJ2-5; V gene: TRBV9; D gene: -; clone size: many; CDR3 protein: CASSHPGETQYF; CDR3 DNA: TGTGCCAGCAGCCATCCCGGGGAGACCCAGTACTTC
J gene: TRBJ2-7; V gene: TRBV19; D gene: -; clone size: -; CDR3 protein: CAGPFPDF; CDR3 DNA: TGTGCCGGCCCCTTCCCGGACTTC
J gene: TRBJ1-6; V gene: TRBV3-1; D gene: -; clone size: -; CDR3 protein: CASSQEGWGGSPLHF; CDR3 DNA: TGTGCCAGCAGCCAAGAGGGATGGGGCGGATCACCCCTCCACTTT
J gene: TRBJ1-2; V gene: TRBV7-9; D gene: TRBD1; clone size: few; CDR3 protein: CASFLGGGYGYTF; CDR3 DNA: TGTGCCAGCTTCCTAGGGGGCGGCTATGGCTACACCTTC
J gene: TRBJ2-5; V gene: TRBV5-1; D gene: TRBD2; clone size: -; CDR3 protein: CASSYGTTIQETQYF; CDR3 DNA: TGCGCCAGCAGCTATGGGACTACCATCCAAGAGACCCAGTACTTC
J gene: TRBJ2-1; V gene: TRBV5-1; D gene: TRBD1; clone size: many; CDR3 protein: CASSRTGGAMGYNEQFF; CDR3 DNA: TGCGCCAGCAGCCGGACAGGGGGCGCGATGGGGTACAATGAGCAGTTCTTC
J gene: TRBJ2-7; V gene: TRBV3-1; D gene: -; clone size: -; CDR3 protein: CASSQTGQTEQYF; CDR3 DNA: TGTGCCAGCAGCCAAACAGGCCAGACCGAGCAGTACTTC
J gene: TRBJ1-1; V gene: TRBV7-6; D gene: TRBD1; clone size: -; CDR3 protein: CASSRFSGGTEAFF; CDR3 DNA: TGTGCCAGCAGCCGTTTCTCAGGGGGCACTGAAGCTTTCTTT
J gene: TRBJ2-2; V gene: TRBV7-8; D gene: -; clone size: -; CDR3 protein: CASSSRDGSTGELFF; CDR3 DNA: TGTGCCAGCAGCTCCCGGGACGGAAGCACCGGGGAGCTGTTTTTT
J gene: TRBJ1-6; V gene: TRBV12-3/TRBV12-4; D gene: -; clone size: few; CDR3 protein: CASSAQGTGSPLHF; CDR3 DNA: TGTGCCAGCAGCGCCCAGGGGACCGGGTCACCCCTCCACTTT
J gene: TRBJ2-2; V gene: TRBV7-2; D gene: -; clone size: -; CDR3 protein: CASSLRGDELFF; CDR3 DNA: TGTGCCAGCAGCCTCAGGGGCGATGAGCTGTTTTTT
J gene: TRBJ1-1; V gene: TRBV6-5; D gene: -; clone size: -; CDR3 protein: CASSYSNGRDTEAFF; CDR3 DNA: TGTGCCAGCAGTTACTCGAACGGGAGGGACACTGAAGCTTTCTTT
J gene: TRBJ2-5; V gene: TRBV5-1; D gene: -; clone size: many; CDR3 protein: CASSLALETQYF; CDR3 DNA: TGCGCCAGCAGCTTGGCCTTAGAGACCCAGTACTTC
J gene: TRBJ2-7; V gene: TRBV11-2; D gene: -; clone size: -; CDR3 protein: CASSSSGTQYYEQYF; CDR3 DNA: TGTGCCAGCAGCTCCTCCGGGACACAGTACTACGAGCAGTACTTC
J gene: TRBJ2-2; V gene: TRBV4-3; D gene: -; clone size: -; CDR3 protein: CASSQVSGLGGEELFF; CDR3 DNA: TGCGCCAGCAGCCAAGTATCGGGCCTTGGAGGCGAGGAGCTGTTTTTT
J gene: TRBJ1-1; V gene: TRBV4-3; D gene: -; clone size: many; CDR3 protein: CASSQEVNTEAFF; CDR3 DNA: TGCGCCAGCAGCCAAGAGGTGAACACTGAAGCTTTCTTT
J gene: TRBJ2-1; V gene: TRBV11-2; D gene: -; clone size: -; CDR3 protein: CASSLRTIFSYNEQFF; CDR3 DNA: TGTGCCAGCAGCCTCCGGACAATTTTCTCCTACAATGAGCAGTTCTTC
J gene: TRBJ2-3; V gene: TRBV4-3; D gene: TRBD1; clone size: few; CDR3 protein: CASSQGGQIRDTQYF; CDR3 DNA: TGCGCCAGCAGCCAAGGGGGACAGATAAGAGATACGCAGTATTTT
J gene: TRBJ1-1; V gene: TRBV20-1; D gene: -; clone size: many; CDR3 protein: CSGGGGTLPQAFF; CDR3 DNA: TGCAGTGGGGGAGGGGGTACTCTCCCACAAGCTTTCTTT
J gene: TRBJ2-1; V gene: TRBV19; D gene: -; clone size: -; CDR3 protein: CASKPSSYNEQFF; CDR3 DNA: TGTGCCAGTAAACCATCCTCCTACAATGAGCAGTTCTTC
J gene: TRBJ2-1; V gene: TRBV5-1; D gene: TRBD2; clone size: -; CDR3 protein: CASRHLTSGRGREQFF; CDR3 DNA: TGCGCCAGCAGGCACCTGACTAGCGGGAGAGGTCGAGAGCAGTTCTTC
J gene: TRBJ1-2; V gene: TRBV12-3/TRBV12-4; D gene: -; clone size: many; CDR3 protein: CASTLGSLNYGYTF; CDR3 DNA: TGTGCCAGCACCCTAGGATCCCTTAACTATGGCTACACCTTC
J gene: TRBJ2-1; V gene: TRBV11-2; D gene: TRBD2; clone size: -; CDR3 protein: CASSRRPGLSRYNEQFF; CDR3 DNA: TGTGCCAGCAGCCGACGGCCGGGACTATCTAGGTACAATGAGCAGTTCTTC
J gene: TRBJ1-1; V gene: TRBV29-1; D gene: -; clone size: few; CDR3 protein: CSVKGNTEAFF; CDR3 DNA: TGCAGCGTTAAGGGAAACACTGAAGCTTTCTTT
J gene: TRBJ1-5; V gene: TRBV18; D gene: -; clone size: -; CDR3 protein: CASSLLRELGQPQHF; CDR3 DNA: TGTGCCAGCTCACTTCTCAGGGAGTTGGGTCAGCCCCAGCATTTT
J gene: TRBJ1-1; V gene: TRBV7-9; D gene: -; clone size: -; CDR3 protein: CASSPYRDALEAFF; CDR3 DNA: TGTGCCAGCAGCCCTTACAGGGACGCCCTTGAAGCTTTCTTT
J gene: TRBJ1-4; V gene: TRBV30; D gene: -; clone size: many; CDR3 protein: CAWSPLGLNEKLFF; CDR3 DNA: TGTGCCTGGAGCCCATTAGGCCTGAATGAAAAACTGTTTTTT